Listed here is a single TCR beta chain. Its antigen has not been determined. Including the terminal cysteine and phenylalanine, the CDR3 comprises 15 residues. Only the CDR3 DNA stays, 45 bases, in frame from base 1. The germline V gene yields MDHEN for CDR1 and SYDVKM for CDR2. V is reduced by 9 bases and J by 9 bases, leaving a spacing of 21 bases between them. The record originates from a study of cytomegalovirus exposure and HLA in healthy donors (TCRdb year 2017). Study-level background: An earlier analysis of roughly 500 of the donors reported 250 to 300 Gb of sequence data and 117 million unique TCR beta sequences obtained from around 180 million T cells. To predict cytomegalovirus infection status, the study brought together high-throughput TCR immunosequencing, statistical association of individual TCRs with disease status, and machine learning. HLA typing covered class I and class II loci at four-digit resolution. Donor age, sex, ethnicity and CMV serostatus were compiled together with the repertoire data. Typing coverage varied by locus: roughly 629-640 donors for A, B, C, DRB1 and DQB1; some 520 for DQA1; about 590 for DPA1; roughly 450 for DPB1. In an earlier analysis of over 550 of the donors, high-throughput TCR beta sequencing was used to judge whether each TCR beta V gene segment behaved as functional or pseudogenic. The genetic ancestry cluster associated with self-reported Caucasian donors included roughly 84% of the 398 genotyped donors. A later analysis re-examined previously published TCR beta repertoires from 600 to 700 donors and added high-resolution HLA genotyping to investigate patterns of TCR occurrence. Roughly 5 DR-DQ haplotypes were handled as single units for association and clustering because linkage in the cohort was strong. The study aimed to test whether cataloging public T cell receptors could reveal signatures of past pathogen exposure. In addition to the first cohort of around 670 subjects, a separate validation cohort of 120 different subjects was used. Among over 350 genotyped donors of the cohort, an average of about 240,000 unique TCR beta nucleotide sequences were sequenced per donor, around 20% of them non-productive. In the later analysis, no new phenotypic data were used to find candidate immune exposures; instead, reliance was placed on TCR beta sequences and their occurrence across donors. All discovery cohort repertoires had been generated on a single sequencing platform. An early release that covered about 600 HLA-typed donors contained around 300 gigabases of sequencing data and 80 million or so unique TCR sequences. A later genetic analysis took genome-wide SNP genotypes for about 60% of the roughly 670 donors and used that subset as a discovery cohort. The study used immunosequencing to profile the T cell repertoires of 600 to 850 subjects and linked those repertoires to cytomegalovirus serostatus.

In total, 500 to 700 healthy bone marrow donors made up the cohort. At the time of sampling, all cohort members were nominally healthy, though unrecorded immune exposures were likely present. The donor was CMV seropositive and was included in the group of 289 seropositive cohort members. A peripheral blood sample was provided by each donor, and peripheral blood mononuclear cells were used for TCR beta sequencing. Genomic DNA was extracted from the blood cell samples with the Qiagen DNeasy Blood Extraction Kit. Libraries were made using the immunoSEQ multiplex PCR assay. For the multiplex PCR, a mixture combining 60 forward primers for TCR Vbeta segments and 13 reverse primers for TCR Jbeta segments was used. The CDR3 region of rearranged TCR beta genes was amplified from genomic DNA by a multiplex PCR assay. Amplified TCR beta libraries were sequenced as 87-base-pair reads on the Illumina HiSeq System. As for the original processing: A later analysis tallied 75 million to 85 million unique TCR beta chains across the 666 repertoires, and some 10 million of those chains were shared by two or more donors. Raw reads were error-corrected and collapsed into unique sequences with a nearest-neighbor algorithm that merged closely related sequences to remove PCR and sequencing errors. Alignment of CDR3 sequences to IMGT reference sequences was used to assign V, D and J gene segments. For a sequence to be retained, at least a six-nucleotide match to both a V gene segment and a J gene segment was required. Rearrangements were classified as productive when the CDR3 lacked stop codons and remained in frame with V and J, and all other rearrangements were classified as non-productive. CDR3 was defined according to IMGT convention as the region running from the second conserved V-encoded cysteine to the conserved J-encoded phenylalanine. The earlier analysis of fewer than 750 of the donors excluded sequences that lacked an unambiguous match to a single V gene segment. In an earlier analysis of 587 of the donors, V segments were called functional above 56.7% productive rearrangements and were called segregating when the between-donor standard deviation exceeded 5%. A statistical classification framework was developed to diagnose cytomegalovirus status using the catalog of TCR beta chain sequences. A later analysis assigned V and J genes by comparing TCR nucleotide sequences with IMGT/GENE-DB human TR gene sequences. Using the TCRdist pipeline, a later analysis assigned CDR3 sequences along with most-parsimonious VDJ recombination scenarios. In a later analysis, each TCR beta chain was defined by its CDR3 amino acid sequence together with its V-gene family, and reads without a unique V-gene family were excluded. As a way to deal with suspected cross-contamination and a sequencing artifact, a later analysis dropped 500 to 700 nucleotide sequences that were highly shared and had low generation probability. In a later analysis, a clonal expansion index for each public chain was calculated from normalized within-repertoire ranks of inferred template counts. Generation probabilities in a later analysis came from a VDJ recombination model fitted to out-of-frame rearrangements, and those results were checked against IGoR. In a later analysis, TCR-TCR, TCR-HLA and TCR-CMV co-occurrence was scored with hypergeometric tests, and a repertoire-size bias correction was applied to TCR pairs. False discovery rates were estimated in a later analysis by permuting HLA or CMV assignments 20 times. In a later analysis, co-occurring TCRs were grouped with DBSCAN, and TCRdist sequence similarity was added when clustering was performed within HLA-allele-positive subsets. Co-occurrence clustering excluded repertoires with fewer than 30,000 or more than 120,000 public chains, plus five with anomalous nucleotide sharing. TCRdb took this table from immuneACCESS and kept in-frame rearrangements with V and J called. Such tables lack part of the clones; where checked against another copy, unresolved V genes explain under half of the gap, and the rest is unexplained. The V and J calls and clone size are taken from that table; D and trimming were inferred from the DNA. The data table for this sample lists approximately 68,000 clones. The ten largest clones add up to around 7% of the sample.

The study at large found these results: Strong co-occurrence of HLA alleles, especially DR and DQ, made assigning TCR associations to individual alleles difficult. A group of highly shared sequence variants was considered likely to be a technical artifact of the sequencing pipeline. A further reported finding was that TCR beta sequences accurately predicted the HLA-A and HLA-B alleles for most subjects in the first cohort. CMV serostatus was the only immune exposure information available for the cohort. In a later analysis, around 17,000 TCR beta sequences were associated with specific HLA alleles at a false discovery rate of 0.05. Correlated functional status among segregating V segments might be attributable to linkage disequilibrium, but an unknown experimental factor could not be ruled out. In a later analysis, most CMV-associated TCR beta chains were found to appear HLA-restricted, with HLA associations seemingly driven largely by CMV exposure. In a later analysis, several top co-occurrence clusters were reported to appear linked to parvovirus B19, influenza, CMV and Epstein-Barr virus. The authors suggested that the approach could potentially be extended to other disease states and immunological phenotypes. Across donors, most TCR sequences were observed very rarely, whereas some public TCRs were present in many individuals. Presence/absence analyses assumed roughly uniform sequencing depth across donors, an assumption that may not hold. According to a later genetic analysis, donors in an Asian-associated ancestry cluster had fewer N-insertions in productive TCRs than the approximately 670-donor mean. In a later analysis, HLA-associated TCR beta chains were found to be more clonally expanded and to have lower generation probabilities than equally common non-associated chains. In vitro tests confirmed that a few of the cytomegalovirus-associated TCR beta chains recognize cytomegalovirus antigens. Because some donors lacked HLA typing at each locus, the association tests relied only on the typed subset. Some 16 rarely observed V segments, including chromosome 9 orphons, were excluded from the earlier analysis of some 590 of the donors because counts were too low. In the study, approximately 150 TCR beta chains were listed as associated with cytomegalovirus. The classifier was reported to diagnose cytomegalovirus status with high specificity and sensitivity in both the original and validation cohorts. Because the 87-base-pair reads could not distinguish some IMGT-functional V segments, including TRBV6-2 and TRBV6-3, those segments were excluded. Broadly in line with IMGT annotations, most TCR beta V segments showed up in productive rearrangements about 87% or about 30% of the time in an earlier analysis of 587 of the donors. V-gene and J-gene trimming of TCR beta chains was associated with a missense DCLRE1C variant in a later genetic analysis, and the association was replicated in an independent cohort. In a later analysis, the rate of TCR association differed among HLA loci, with DRB1 alleles having the most associated TCRs and HLA-C alleles having the fewest. In this cohort, only TCR beta chains were sequenced, and detectable features were limited by the absence of alpha or paired-chain data.

The chain is encoded by TRBV28 joined to TRBJ1-6; 6 matching bases give a weak D call of TRBD1. The receptor was isolated from a female donor in good health and CMV-seropositive. What was sequenced was PBMCs. The DNA is TGTGCCAGTAGCCCCCCGGGGGGCATCGCTTCACCCCTCCACTTT. It translates to CASSPPGGIASPLHF.